This is a list of T cell receptor beta chains from one sample in a study of CD8 T cells in Susac syndrome. TCRdb used MiXCR to reprocess the immunoSEQ multiplex PCR reads, holding one entry per CDR3 protein. The data contain approximately 200,000 distinct CDR3 sequences, 92% of them singletons. Sample: CD8+ T cells from PBMCs. These receptors were collected from a human donor with multiple sclerosis. The CDR3 runs from the conserved cysteine through the conserved F or W. A D gene is named only where the DNA matches it firmly. Part of the rows lack a size; the others show once, few, many or a class for expanded clones.

j_call d_call clone_size v_call cdr3_nt cdr3_aa
TRBJ1-3 - - TRBV12-3/TRBV12-4 TGTGCCAGCAGCGCGGGGGCCGGGGACACCATATATTTT CASSAGAGDTIYF
TRBJ1-3 - - TRBV7-9 TGTGCCAGCAGCCCCGTCAGTGGTGGAAACACCATATATTTT CASSPVSGGNTIYF
TRBJ2-6 TRBD2 - TRBV19 TGTGCCAGTAGTATTCGGGGGCTAGCGGGACCCGGGGCCAACGTCCTGACTTTC CASSIRGLAGPGANVLTF
TRBJ2-1 - - TRBV11-2 TGTGCCAGCAGCCCAGCATGGGGGCTATCCTACAATGAGCAGTTCTTC CASSPAWGLSYNEQFF
TRBJ2-3 TRBD1 - TRBV12-3/TRBV12-4 TGTGCCAGCAGTTCGACAGGGCCGGATACGCAGTATTTT CASSSTGPDTQYF
TRBJ2-2 TRBD1 - TRBV7-2 TGTGCCAGCAGCTTAGCGGACAGGGGCACCGGGGAGCTGTTTTTT CASSLADRGTGELFF
TRBJ1-1 - - TRBV29-1 TGCAGCGTTGACCACCGCCCTGAAGCTTTCTTT CSVDHRPEAFF
TRBJ2-7 - - TRBV7-9 TGTGCCAGCAGCTTAGGGGCAGGGATCGACGAGCAGTACTTC CASSLGAGIDEQYF
TRBJ1-2 - - TRBV9 TGTGCCAGCAGCGCCCGGGACGGAAGACTTTATGGCTACACCTTC CASSARDGRLYGYTF
TRBJ1-2 TRBD1 - TRBV29-1 TGCAGCGTTCCGACAGGGGAGGATGGCTACACCTTC CSVPTGEDGYTF
TRBJ1-1 - - TRBV2 TGTGCCAGCACGGAGCGGTTCGGGGGGGGCGCCGGTTTTGCTGAAGCTTTCTTT CASTERFGGGAGFAEAFF
TRBJ2-5 - - TRBV7-2 TGTGCCAGCAGCTACCGGGACACAGAACAAGAGACCCAGTACTTC CASSYRDTEQETQYF
TRBJ2-1 - few TRBV6-1 TGTGCCAGCAGCCCGACCTCGAATGAGCAGTTCTTC CASSPTSNEQFF
TRBJ1-1 - - TRBV30 TGTGCCTGGAGTGGGTCCAGGGCCGGTGAAGCTTTCTTT CAWSGSRAGEAFF
TRBJ2-2 TRBD2 - TRBV30 TGTGCCTGGGAACCGGGACTAGCGGGATTCACCGGGGAGCTGTTTTTT CAWEPGLAGFTGELFF
TRBJ1-1 - - TRBV5-8 TGTGCCAGCAGCTTGGGGCAGGGCCCGCGGACTGAAGCTTTCTTT CASSLGQGPRTEAFF
TRBJ2-7 - - TRBV5-6 TGTGCCAGCAGCTACGACAGGTCCGAGCAGTACTTC CASSYDRSEQYF
TRBJ2-1 TRBD2 - TRBV11-2 TGTGCCAGCAGCCCTGTGGGACTAGCGGGGGTGTGGCAGTTCTTC CASSPVGLAGVWQFF
TRBJ2-7 TRBD1 - TRBV7-8 TGTGCCAGCAGCTTACTTGGGACAGGGGACGAGCAGTACTTC CASSLLGTGDEQYF
TRBJ1-1 - - TRBV30 TGTGCCTGGACGGGTCGGGACACTGAAGCTTTCTTT CAWTGRDTEAFF
TRBJ2-2 - - TRBV24-1 TGTGCCACCAGTGATCTGGCAGCCACAGGGGAGCTGTTTTTT CATSDLAATGELFF
TRBJ2-3 - once TRBV7-3 TGTGCCAGCAGCTTAGGGGGGTTCGGCACAGATACGCAGTATTTT CASSLGGFGTDTQYF
TRBJ2-3 TRBD2 - TRBV7-9 TGTGCCAGCAGCTTACGCCTAGCGGGAGTGGCAGATACGCAGTATTTT CASSLRLAGVADTQYF
TRBJ1-2 - - TRBV19 TGTGCCAGTAGTATCGTCGAGGGGGGTGGCTACACCTTC CASSIVEGGGYTF